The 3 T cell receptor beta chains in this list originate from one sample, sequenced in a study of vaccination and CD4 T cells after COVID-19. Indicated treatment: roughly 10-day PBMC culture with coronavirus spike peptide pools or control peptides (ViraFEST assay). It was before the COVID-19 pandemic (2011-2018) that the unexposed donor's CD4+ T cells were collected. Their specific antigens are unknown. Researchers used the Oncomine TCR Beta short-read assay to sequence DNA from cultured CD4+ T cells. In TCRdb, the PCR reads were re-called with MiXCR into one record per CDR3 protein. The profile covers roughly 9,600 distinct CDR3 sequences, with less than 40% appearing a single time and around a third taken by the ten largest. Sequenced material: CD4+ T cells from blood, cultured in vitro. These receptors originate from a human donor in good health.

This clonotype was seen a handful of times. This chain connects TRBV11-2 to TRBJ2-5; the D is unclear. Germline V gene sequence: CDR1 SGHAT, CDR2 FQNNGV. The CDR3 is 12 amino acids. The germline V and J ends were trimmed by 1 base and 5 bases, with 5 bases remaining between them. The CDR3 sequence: CASSLGEETQYF. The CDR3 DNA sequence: TGTGCCAGCAGCTTAGGAGAGGAGACCCAGTACTTC.

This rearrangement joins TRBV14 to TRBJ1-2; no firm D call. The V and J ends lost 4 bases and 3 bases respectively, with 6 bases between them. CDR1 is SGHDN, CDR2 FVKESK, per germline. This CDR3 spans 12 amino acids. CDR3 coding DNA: TGTGCCAGCAGCCCTGCCGACTATGGCTACACCTTC. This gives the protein CASSPADYGYTF. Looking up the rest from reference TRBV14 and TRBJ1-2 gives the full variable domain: EAGVTQFPSHSVIEKGQTVTLRCDPISGHDNLYWYRRVMGKEIKFLLHFVKESKQDESGMPNNRFLAERTGGTYSTLKVQPAELEDSGVYFCASSPADYGYTFGSGTRLTVV.

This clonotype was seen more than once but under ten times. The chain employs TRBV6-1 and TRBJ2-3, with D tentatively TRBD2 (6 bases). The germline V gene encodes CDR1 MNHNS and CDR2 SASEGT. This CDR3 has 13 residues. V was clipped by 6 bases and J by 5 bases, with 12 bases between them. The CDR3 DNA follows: TGTGCCAGCAGGACGGGGGTAGGAGATACGCAGTATTTT. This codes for CASRTGVGDTQYF.